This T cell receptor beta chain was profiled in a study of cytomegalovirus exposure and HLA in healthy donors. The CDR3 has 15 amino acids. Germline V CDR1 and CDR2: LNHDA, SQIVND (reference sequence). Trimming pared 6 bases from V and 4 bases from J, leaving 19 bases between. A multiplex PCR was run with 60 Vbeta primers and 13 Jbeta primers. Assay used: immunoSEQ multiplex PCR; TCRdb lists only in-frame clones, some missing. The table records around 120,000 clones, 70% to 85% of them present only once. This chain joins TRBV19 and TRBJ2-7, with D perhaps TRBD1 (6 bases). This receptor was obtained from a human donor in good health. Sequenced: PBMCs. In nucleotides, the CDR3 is TGTGCCAGTAGGCCATCTCCCACAGGGAGATACGAGCAGTACTTC. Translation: CASRPSPTGRYEQYF.